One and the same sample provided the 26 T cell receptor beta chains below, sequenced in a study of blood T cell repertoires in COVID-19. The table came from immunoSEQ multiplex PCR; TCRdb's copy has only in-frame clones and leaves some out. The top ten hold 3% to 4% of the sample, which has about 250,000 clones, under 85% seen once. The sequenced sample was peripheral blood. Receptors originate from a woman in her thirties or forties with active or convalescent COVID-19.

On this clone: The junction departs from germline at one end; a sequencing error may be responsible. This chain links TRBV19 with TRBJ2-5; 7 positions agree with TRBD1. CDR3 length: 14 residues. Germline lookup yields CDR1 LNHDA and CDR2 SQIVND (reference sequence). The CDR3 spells CASSLDRARETQYF. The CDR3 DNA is TGTGCCAGTAGTTTAGACAGGGCTCGTGAGACCCAGTACTTC.

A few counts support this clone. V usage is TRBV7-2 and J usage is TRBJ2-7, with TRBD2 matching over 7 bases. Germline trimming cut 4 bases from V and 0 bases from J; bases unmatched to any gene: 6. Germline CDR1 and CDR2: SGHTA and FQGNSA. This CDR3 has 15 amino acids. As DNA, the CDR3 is TGTGCCAGCAGCTGGTCAAGCGGGGACTCCTACGAGCAGTACTTC. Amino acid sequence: CASSWSSGDSYEQYF.

The CDR3 DNA reads as TGTGCCAGCAGTTTGGGCAGGGGAAGGGAGTACGTC. The encoded protein is CASSLGRGREYV. J is TRBJ2-7 and V is TRBV28, with TRBD1 as a possible D gene (6 bases). Trimming shortened V by 3 bases and J by 11 bases, and 14 bases separated the two germline ends. Per the germline V gene, CDR1 is MDHEN and CDR2 is SYDVKM. The CDR3 has 12 residues.

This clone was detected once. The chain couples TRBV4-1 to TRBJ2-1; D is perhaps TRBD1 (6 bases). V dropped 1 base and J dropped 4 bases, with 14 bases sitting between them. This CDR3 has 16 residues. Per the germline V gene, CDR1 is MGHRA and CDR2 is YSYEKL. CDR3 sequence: CASSQGSQGRYNEQFF. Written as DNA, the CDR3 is TGCGCCAGCAGCCAAGGTTCGCAGGGGAGATACAATGAGCAGTTCTTC.

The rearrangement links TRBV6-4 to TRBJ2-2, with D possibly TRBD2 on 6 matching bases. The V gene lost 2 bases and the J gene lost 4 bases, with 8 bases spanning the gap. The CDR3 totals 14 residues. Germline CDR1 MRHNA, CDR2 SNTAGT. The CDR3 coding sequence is TGTGCCAGCAGTGACGGGGGGTCCACCGGGGAGCTGTTTTTT. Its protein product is CASSDGGSTGELFF.

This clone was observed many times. The CDR3 spells CATSGASPNNEQFF. CDR3 DNA: TGTGCCACCAGTGGGGCTAGCCCTAACAATGAGCAGTTCTTC. The genes are TRBV24-1 and TRBJ2-1; tentatively, D is TRBD2 (5 bases). V lost 5 bases to trimming and J lost 5 bases, with 12 bases between them. CDR3 length: 14 amino acids. Germline V gene data show CDR1 as KGHDR and CDR2 as SFDVKD.

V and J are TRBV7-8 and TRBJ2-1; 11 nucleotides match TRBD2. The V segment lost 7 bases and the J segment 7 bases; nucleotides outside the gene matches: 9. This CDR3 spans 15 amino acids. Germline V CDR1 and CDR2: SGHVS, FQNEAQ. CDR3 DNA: TGTGCCAGCATCTTTATAGCGGGGGGGCCTAATGAGCAGTTCTTC. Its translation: CASIFIAGGPNEQFF.

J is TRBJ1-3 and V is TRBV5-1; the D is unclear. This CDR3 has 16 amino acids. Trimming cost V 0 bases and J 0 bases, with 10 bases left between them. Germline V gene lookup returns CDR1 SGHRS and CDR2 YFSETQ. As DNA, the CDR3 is TGCGCCAGCAGCTTGGATGGCAGAAGCTCTGGAAACACCATATATTTT. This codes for CASSLDGRSSGNTIYF.

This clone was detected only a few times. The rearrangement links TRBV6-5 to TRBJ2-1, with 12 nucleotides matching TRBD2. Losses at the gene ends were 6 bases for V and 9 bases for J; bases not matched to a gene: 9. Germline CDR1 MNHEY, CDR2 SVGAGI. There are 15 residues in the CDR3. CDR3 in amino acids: CASRYLAGGPSEQFF. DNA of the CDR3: TGTGCCAGCAGGTATCTAGCGGGGGGGCCGAGTGAGCAGTTCTTC.

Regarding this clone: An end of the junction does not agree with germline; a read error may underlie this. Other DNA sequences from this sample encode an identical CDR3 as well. The CDR3 DNA follows: TGTGCTAGCAGCTCCGGACGGGGTACTAATGAAAAACTGTTTTTT. Its protein is CASSSGRGTNEKLFF. The chain recombines TRBV7-7 with TRBJ1-4; no definite D call. CDR3 length: 15 amino acids. From germline, CDR1 is SSHAT and CDR2 FNYEAQ (reference sequence).

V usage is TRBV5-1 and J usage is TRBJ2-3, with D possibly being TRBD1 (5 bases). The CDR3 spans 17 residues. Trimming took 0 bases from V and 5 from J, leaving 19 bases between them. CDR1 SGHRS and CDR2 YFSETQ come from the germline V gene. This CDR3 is CASSLAHRLLSQDTQYF. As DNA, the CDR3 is TGCGCCAGCAGCTTGGCCCACAGGCTACTTTCACAAGATACGCAGTATTTT.

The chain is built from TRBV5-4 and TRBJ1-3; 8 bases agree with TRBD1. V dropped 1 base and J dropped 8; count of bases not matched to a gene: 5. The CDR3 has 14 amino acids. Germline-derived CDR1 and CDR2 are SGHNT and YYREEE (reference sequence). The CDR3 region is CASSLWTGKDTIYF. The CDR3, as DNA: TGTGCCAGCAGCTTGTGGACAGGGAAAGACACCATATATTTT.

For the CDR3, the DNA is TGTGCCAGCAGCTTCCTACTCGAGACAAGGCGAGCTTTCTTT. Translating gives CASSFLLETRRAFF. J is TRBJ1-1 and V is TRBV13; no clear D. The CDR3 is 14 residues long. Germline values: CDR1 PRHDT, CDR2 FYEKMQ (reference sequence). V was shortened by 3 bases and J by 10 bases, with 18 bases between the two germline ends. Together with reference TRBV13 and TRBJ1-1, the CDR3 gives the full variable domain: AAGVIQSPRHLIKEKRETATLKCYPIPRHDTVYWYQQGPGQDPQFLISFYEKMQSDKGSIPDRFSAQQFSDYHSELNMSSLELGDSALYFCASSFLLETRRAFFGQGTRLTVV.

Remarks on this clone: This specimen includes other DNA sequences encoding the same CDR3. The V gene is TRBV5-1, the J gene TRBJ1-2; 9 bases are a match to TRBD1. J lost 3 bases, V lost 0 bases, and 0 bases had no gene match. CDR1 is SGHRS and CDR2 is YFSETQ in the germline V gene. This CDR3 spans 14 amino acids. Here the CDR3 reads CASSLGDRDYGYTF. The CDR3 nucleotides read TGCGCCAGCAGCTTGGGGGACAGGGACTATGGCTACACCTTC. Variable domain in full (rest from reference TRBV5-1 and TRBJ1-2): KAGVTQTPRYLIKTRGQQVTLSCSPISGHRSVSWYQQTPGQGLQFLFEYFSETQRNKGNFPGRFSGRQFSNSRSEMNVSTLELGDSALYLCASSLGDRDYGYTFGSGTRLTVV.

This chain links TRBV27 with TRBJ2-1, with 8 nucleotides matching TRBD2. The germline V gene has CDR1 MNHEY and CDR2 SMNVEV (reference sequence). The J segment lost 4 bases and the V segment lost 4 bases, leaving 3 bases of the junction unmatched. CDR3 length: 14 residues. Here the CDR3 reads CASSSTSGYNEQFF. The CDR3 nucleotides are TGTGCCAGCAGTTCCACTAGCGGTTACAATGAGCAGTTCTTC.

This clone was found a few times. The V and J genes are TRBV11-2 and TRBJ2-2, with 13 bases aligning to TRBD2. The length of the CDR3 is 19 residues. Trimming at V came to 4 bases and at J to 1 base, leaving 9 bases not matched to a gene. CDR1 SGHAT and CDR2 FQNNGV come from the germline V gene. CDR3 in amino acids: CASSSPLGLAGMNTGELFF. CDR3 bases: TGTGCCAGCAGCTCTCCCCTGGGACTAGCGGGGATGAACACCGGGGAGCTGTTTTTT. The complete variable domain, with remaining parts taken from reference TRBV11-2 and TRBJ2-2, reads EAGVAQSPRYKIIEKRQSVAFWCNPISGHATLYWYQQILGQGPKLLIQFQNNGVVDDSQLPKDRFSAERLKGVDSTLKIQPAKLEDSAVYLCASSSPLGLAGMNTGELFFGEGSRLTVL.

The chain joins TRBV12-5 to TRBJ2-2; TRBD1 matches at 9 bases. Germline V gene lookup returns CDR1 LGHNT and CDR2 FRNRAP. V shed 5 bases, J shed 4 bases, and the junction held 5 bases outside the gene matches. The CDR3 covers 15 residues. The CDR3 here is CASGNGQGITGELFF. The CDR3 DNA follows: TGTGCTAGTGGTAACGGACAGGGGATCACCGGGGAGCTGTTTTTT.

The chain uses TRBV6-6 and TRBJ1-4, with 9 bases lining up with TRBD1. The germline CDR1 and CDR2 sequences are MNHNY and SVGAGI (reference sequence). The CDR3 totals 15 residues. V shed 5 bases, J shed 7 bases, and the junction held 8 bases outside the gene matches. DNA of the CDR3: TGTGCCAGCAGTCAGATGGGACAGGGTTTTGAAAAACTGTTTTTT. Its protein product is CASSQMGQGFEKLFF.

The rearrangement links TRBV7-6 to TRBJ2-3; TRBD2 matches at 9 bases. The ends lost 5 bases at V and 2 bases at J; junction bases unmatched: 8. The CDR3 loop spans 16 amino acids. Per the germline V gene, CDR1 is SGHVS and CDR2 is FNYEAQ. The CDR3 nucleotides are TGTGCCAGCAGCCCGGTAGCGGGGGTCCCCACAGATACGCAGTATTTT. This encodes CASSPVAGVPTDTQYF.

Written as DNA, the CDR3 is TGTGCCAGCAGCCGAACCGCCCTGGTCGGTAGTTATGGCTACACCTTC. This encodes CASSRTALVGSYGYTF. The rearrangement links TRBV5-6 to TRBJ1-2; no clear D. V dropped 4 bases and J dropped 5 bases, with 21 bases sitting between them. This CDR3 comprises 16 residues. The germline V gene encodes CDR1 SGHDT and CDR2 YYEEEE.

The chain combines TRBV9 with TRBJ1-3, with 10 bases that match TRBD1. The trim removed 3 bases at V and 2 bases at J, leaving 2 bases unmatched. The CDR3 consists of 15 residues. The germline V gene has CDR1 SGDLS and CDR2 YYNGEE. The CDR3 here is CASSEGQGTGNTIYF. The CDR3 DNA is TGTGCCAGCAGCGAGGGACAGGGGACTGGAAACACCATATATTTT.

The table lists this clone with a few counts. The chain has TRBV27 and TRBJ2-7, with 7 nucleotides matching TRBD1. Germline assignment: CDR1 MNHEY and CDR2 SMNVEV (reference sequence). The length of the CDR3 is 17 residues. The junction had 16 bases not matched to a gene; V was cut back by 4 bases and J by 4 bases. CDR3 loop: CASSSRKITGEGYEQYF. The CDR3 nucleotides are TGTGCCAGCAGTTCGCGCAAAATTACAGGGGAAGGTTACGAGCAGTACTTC.

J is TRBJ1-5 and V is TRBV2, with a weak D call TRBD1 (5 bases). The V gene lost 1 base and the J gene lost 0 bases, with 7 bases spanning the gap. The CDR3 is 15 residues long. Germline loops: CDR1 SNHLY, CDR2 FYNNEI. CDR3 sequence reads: CASSEGTPSNQPQHF. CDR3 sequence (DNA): TGTGCCAGCAGTGAAGGGACACCTAGCAATCAGCCCCAGCATTTT.

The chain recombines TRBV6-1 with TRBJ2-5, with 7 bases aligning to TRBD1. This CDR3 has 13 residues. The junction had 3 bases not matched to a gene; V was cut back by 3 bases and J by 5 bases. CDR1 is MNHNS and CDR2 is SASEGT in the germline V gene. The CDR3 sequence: CASSDQGVETQYF. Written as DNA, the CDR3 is TGTGCCAGCAGTGATCAGGGGGTGGAGACCCAGTACTTC.

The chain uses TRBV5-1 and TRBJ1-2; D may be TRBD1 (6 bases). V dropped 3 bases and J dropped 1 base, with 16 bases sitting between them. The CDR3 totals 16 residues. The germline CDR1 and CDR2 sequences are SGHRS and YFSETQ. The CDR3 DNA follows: TGCGCCAGCAGCTGGGGGGGCGATTCCTTTAACTATGGCTACACCTTC. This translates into CASSWGGDSFNYGYTF.

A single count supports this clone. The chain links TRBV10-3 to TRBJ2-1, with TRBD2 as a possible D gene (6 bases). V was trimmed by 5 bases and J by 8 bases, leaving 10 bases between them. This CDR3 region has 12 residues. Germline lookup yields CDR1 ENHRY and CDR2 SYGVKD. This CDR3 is CAISRGSYEQFF. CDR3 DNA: TGTGCCATCAGTCGGGGGAGCTATGAGCAGTTCTTC.